The 14 T cell receptor beta chains listed next were all sequenced from one sample in a study of control samples from healthy donors and cancer patients. Profiling relied on immunoSEQ multiplex PCR, and the TCRdb table lists in-frame clones only, not all of them. The sample holds 48,000 or so clones, 93% seen once. The sequenced sample was PBMCs. These receptors originate from a woman in her forties or fifties with head and neck cancer.

The chain carries TRBV3-1 (or the pseudogene TRBV3-2) and TRBJ1-4; 7 bases line up with TRBD1. Germline CDR1 reads LGHDT; CDR2 reads YNNKEL (reference sequence). Trimming cost V 4 bases and J 8 bases; bases outside gene matches: 7. The CDR3 is made up of 14 amino acids. The CDR3 sequence is CASSLGTEREKLFF. The CDR3 coding sequence is TGTGCCAGCAGCCTCGGGACAGAAAGAGAAAAACTGTTTTTT.

The chain uses TRBV6-2 or TRBV6-3 and TRBJ2-7, with D perhaps matching TRBD1 or TRBD2 (5 bases each). Germline CDR1 is MNHEY and CDR2 is SVGEGT. The V end was cut by 4 bases, the J end by 6 bases, with 7 bases between. The CDR3 has 11 residues. The CDR3 here is CASSFGTEQYF. CDR3 in DNA: TGTGCCAGCAGTTTTGGGACCGAGCAGTACTTC.

The chain joins TRBV29-1 to TRBJ1-4, with 7 bases that match TRBD1. The ends lost 0 bases at V and 16 bases at J; junction bases unmatched: 5. In germline, CDR1 is SQVTM, CDR2 ANQGSEA. CDR3 length: 11 residues. CDR3 sequence: CSVEEQDRWFF. CDR3 sequence (DNA): TGCAGCGTTGAAGAGCAGGACAGGTGGTTTTTT.

The chain recombines TRBV6-5 with TRBJ1-2, with TRBD1 identical over 7 bases. CDR1 is MNHEY, CDR2 SVGAGI, per germline. This CDR3 contains 12 residues. Trimming took 7 bases from V and 8 from J; bases not matched to a gene: 7. The DNA of the CDR3 is TGTGCCAGCAAAGAGGGGGCGCGGGGCTACACCTTC. Protein: CASKEGARGYTF.

The chain recombines TRBV11-2 with TRBJ2-2, with D possibly being TRBD1 (5 bases). V was pared by 4 bases and J by 4 bases, with 10 bases between. CDR3 length equals 14 residues. The germline CDR1 and CDR2 sequences are SGHAT and FQNNGV. CDR3 protein: CASSSREGTGELFF. CDR3 nucleotide sequence: TGTGCCAGCAGCTCCAGGGAAGGCACCGGGGAGCTGTTTTTT.

The chain has TRBV9 and TRBJ2-3; 12 nucleotides align to TRBD2. Germline trimming cut 3 bases from V and 1 base from J; bases unmatched to any gene: 3. Per the germline V gene, CDR1 is SGDLS and CDR2 is YYNGEE. There are 16 residues in the CDR3. CDR3 bases: TGTGCCAGCAGCGCACTAGCGGGGGGACGCACAGATACGCAGTATTTT. Protein product: CASSALAGGRTDTQYF.

This chain links TRBV24-1 with TRBJ1-4; 9 bases agree with TRBD1. The trim removed 3 bases at V and 6 bases at J, leaving 4 bases unmatched. The CDR3 runs to 15 residues. CDR1 is KGHDR, CDR2 SFDVKD, per germline. In DNA form, the CDR3 reads TGTGCCACCAGTGATCCTCGGACAGGGGATGAAAAACTGTTTTTT. Its protein product is CATSDPRTGDEKLFF.

The V and J genes are TRBV28 and TRBJ1-2; no clear D gene. The CDR3 consists of 14 residues. The V gene lost 2 bases and the J gene lost 0 bases, with 7 bases spanning the gap. Per the germline V gene, CDR1 is MDHEN and CDR2 is SYDVKM. The CDR3 coding sequence is TGTGCCAGCAGTTTAGAGCTCTCTAACTATGGCTACACCTTC. It translates to CASSLELSNYGYTF.

The V and J genes are TRBV2 and TRBJ1-2; the D gene is possibly TRBD1 (5 bases). The CDR3 sequence is 17 residues long. V was shortened by 2 bases and J by 2 bases, with 18 bases between the two germline ends. The V gene's germline CDR1 is SNHLY and CDR2 FYNNEI. Written as DNA, the CDR3 is TGTGCCAGCAGTGAATCCTTGGGGGGGTATCTAAACTATGGCTACACCTTC. Its protein is CASSESLGGYLNYGYTF. Together with reference TRBV2 and TRBJ1-2, the CDR3 gives the full variable domain: EPEVTQTPSHQVTQMGQEVILRCVPISNHLYFYWYRQILGQKVEFLVSFYNNEISEKSEIFDDQFSVERPDGSNFTLKIRSTKLEDSAMYFCASSESLGGYLNYGYTFGSGTRLTVV.

J is TRBJ2-1 and V is TRBV5-1, with 11 positions matching TRBD1. The CDR3 is 19 amino acids. CDR1 is SGHRS and CDR2 is YFSETQ in the germline V gene. Trimming cost V 4 bases and J 0 bases; bases outside gene matches: 12. The CDR3 spells CASSIPGQGDPSSYNEQFF. The CDR3 nucleotides are TGCGCCAGCAGCATACCGGGACAGGGGGACCCGAGCTCCTACAATGAGCAGTTCTTC.

This chain joins TRBV5-8 and TRBJ1-4, with 8 bases fitting TRBD1. CDR1 is SGHTS, CDR2 YDEGEE, per germline. Trimming cost V 3 bases and J 5 bases; bases outside gene matches: 6. The CDR3 is made up of 15 amino acids. CDR3 nucleotide sequence: TGTGCCAGCAGCTCCGGGTCAGGGGGCAATGAAAAACTGTTTTTT. Its protein product is CASSSGSGGNEKLFF.

This chain uses TRBV6-5 with TRBJ2-3; 13 bases map to TRBD2. The ends lost 5 bases at V and 5 bases at J; junction bases unmatched: 4. This CDR3 has 15 amino acids. Germline assignment: CDR1 MNHEY and CDR2 SVGAGI. CDR3 sequence reads: CASSTGLAGVDTQYF. The CDR3 nucleotides are TGTGCCAGCAGTACCGGACTAGCGGGAGTAGATACGCAGTATTTT.

This clone has just one count. The J gene is TRBJ1-5, the V gene TRBV19; D is possibly TRBD1 (5 bases). The CDR3 totals 15 residues. The germline gives CDR1 LNHDA, CDR2 SQIVND (reference sequence). Trimming cost V 6 bases and J 9 bases, with 21 bases left between them. CDR3 nucleotide sequence: TGTGCCAGTAGAACCGTAGGGGACGGCGGTTGGCCCCAGCATTTT. It yields the protein CASRTVGDGGWPQHF.

The J gene is TRBJ2-3, the V gene TRBV19; 8 bases line up with TRBD2. Per the germline V gene, CDR1 is LNHDA and CDR2 is SQIVND (reference sequence). CDR3 length: 17 residues. V gave up 3 bases and J gave up 2 bases; unmatched junction bases: 10. The DNA of the CDR3 is TGTGCCAGTAGTATGGGTGGCGGGAGGCCTCCCACAGATACGCAGTATTTT. Its protein is CASSMGGGRPPTDTQYF.